The present entry profiles one TCR beta chain with its context. What it recognizes is unknown. V was trimmed by 1 base and J by 3 bases, leaving 12 bases between them. There are 16 residues in the CDR3. Germline loops: CDR1 MNHEY, CDR2 SMNVEV (reference sequence). The data belong to a study of graft-versus-host responses after intestinal transplantation. Study context: Anti-thymocyte globulin served as induction for all recipients, who then took tacrolimus and steroids for roughly 3 years. The study's findings and limits: After transplant, early declines in HvG clones were associated with peak levels of circulating GvH clones. Analysis identified GvH clones in recipient marrow, with some appearing first in ileum or blood. High graft-versus-host to host-versus-graft clonal ratios were found in allografts of patients who had graft-donor T cell macrochimerism.

Sequencing was performed with immunoSEQ multiplex PCR; in TCRdb, only in-frame clones are kept and a portion is missing. The sample yields 84,000 or so clones, around nine tenths seen once. The V and J genes are TRBV27 and TRBJ2-2; the D gene is possibly TRBD2 (6 bases). Sequencing used unstimulated CD4+ T cells sorted from spleen or lymph node cells, obtained before intestinal transplant. This clonotype was sampled from a human donor who received an intestinal transplant. In DNA form, the CDR3 reads TGTGCCAGCAGTTTATTTGGCGGGAAATACACCGGGGAGCTGTTTTTT. Protein: CASSLFGGKYTGELFF.